This T cell receptor beta chain stems from a study of beta chain features in type 1 diabetes. This clone was seen a few times. The CDR3 sequence is 14 residues long. CDR1 is SNHLY and CDR2 is FYNNEI in the germline V gene. With 3 bases removed from V and 0 bases from J, the gap between germline ends came to 8 bases. By way of CD45RO/CCR7/CD25/CD127/CD95/CD27, the CD4+ regulatory, stem cell-like memory, central memory and naive cells were sorted. Investigators reverse transcribed all isolated RNA, so they sequenced expressed TCRB transcripts. Assay used: immunoSEQ multiplex PCR; TCRdb lists only in-frame clones, some missing. Seen here are around 450,000 clones, 9.5% to 12% observed once, and the top ten hold about 0.045%.

The chain recombines TRBV2 with TRBJ2-5; D gene unclear. The receptor was isolated from a woman aged 18-29 years in good health. The sequenced sample consisted of naive CD4+ T cells from blood. CDR3 coding DNA: TGTGCCAGCAGTGAGGGGTGGAACCAAGAGACCCAGTACTTC. It translates to CASSEGWNQETQYF.